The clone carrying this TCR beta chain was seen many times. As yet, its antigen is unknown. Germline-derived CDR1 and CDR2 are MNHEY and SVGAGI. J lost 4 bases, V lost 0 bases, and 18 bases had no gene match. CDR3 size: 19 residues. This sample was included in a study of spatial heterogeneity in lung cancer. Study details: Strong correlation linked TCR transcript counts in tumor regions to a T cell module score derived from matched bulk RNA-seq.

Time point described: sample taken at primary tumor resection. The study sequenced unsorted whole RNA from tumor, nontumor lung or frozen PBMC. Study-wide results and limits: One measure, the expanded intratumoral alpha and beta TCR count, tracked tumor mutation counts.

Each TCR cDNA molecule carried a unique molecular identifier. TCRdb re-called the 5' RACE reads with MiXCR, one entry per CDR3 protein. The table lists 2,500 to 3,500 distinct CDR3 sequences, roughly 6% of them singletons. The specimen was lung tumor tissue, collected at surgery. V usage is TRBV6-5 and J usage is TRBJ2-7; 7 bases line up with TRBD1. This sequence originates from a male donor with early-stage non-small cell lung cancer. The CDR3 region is CASSYSNQGVGFRSYEQYF. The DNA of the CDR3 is TGTGCCAGCAGTTACTCGAACCAGGGGGTAGGATTCCGGTCTTACGAGCAGTACTTC.